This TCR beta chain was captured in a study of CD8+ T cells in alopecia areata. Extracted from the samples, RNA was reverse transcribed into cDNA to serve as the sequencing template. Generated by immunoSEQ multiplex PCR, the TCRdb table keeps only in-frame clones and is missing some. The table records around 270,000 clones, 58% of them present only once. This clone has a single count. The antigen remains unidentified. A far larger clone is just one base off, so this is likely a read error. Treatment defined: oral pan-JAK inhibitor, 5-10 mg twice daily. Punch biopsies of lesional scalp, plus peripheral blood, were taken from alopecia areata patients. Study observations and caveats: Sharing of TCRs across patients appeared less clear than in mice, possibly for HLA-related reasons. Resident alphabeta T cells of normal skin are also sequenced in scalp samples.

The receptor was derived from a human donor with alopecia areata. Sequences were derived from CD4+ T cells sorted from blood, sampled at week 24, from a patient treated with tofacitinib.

Written as DNA, the CDR3 is TGCGCCAGCAGCTCCCCAGGGATCACTGAAGCTTTCTTT. This translates into CASSSPGITEAFF. V and J are TRBV5-1 and TRBJ1-1, with TRBD1 as a possible D gene (5 bases). The CDR3 length is 13 residues. The V gene's germline CDR1 is SGHRS and CDR2 YFSETQ. The V end lost 3 bases, the J end lost 4 bases, and 10 bases lay between the germline ends.